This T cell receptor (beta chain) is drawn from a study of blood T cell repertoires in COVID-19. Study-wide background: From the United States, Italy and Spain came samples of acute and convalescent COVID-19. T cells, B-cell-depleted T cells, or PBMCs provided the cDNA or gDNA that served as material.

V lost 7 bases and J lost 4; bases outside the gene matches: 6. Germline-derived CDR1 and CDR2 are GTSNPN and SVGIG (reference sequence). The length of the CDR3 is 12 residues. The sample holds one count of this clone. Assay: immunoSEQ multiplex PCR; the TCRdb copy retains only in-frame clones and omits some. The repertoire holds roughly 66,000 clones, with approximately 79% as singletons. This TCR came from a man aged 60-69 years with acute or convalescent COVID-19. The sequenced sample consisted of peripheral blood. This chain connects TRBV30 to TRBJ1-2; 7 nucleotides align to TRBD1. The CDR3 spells CASQGESYGYTF. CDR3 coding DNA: TGTGCCTCGCAGGGGGAGAGCTATGGCTACACCTTC. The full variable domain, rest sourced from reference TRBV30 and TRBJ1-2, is SQTIHQWPATLVQPVGSPLSLECTVEGTSNPNLYWYRQAAGRGLQLLFYSVGIGQISSEVPQNLSASRPQDRQFILSSKKLLLSDSGFYLCASQGESYGYTFGSGTRLTVV.